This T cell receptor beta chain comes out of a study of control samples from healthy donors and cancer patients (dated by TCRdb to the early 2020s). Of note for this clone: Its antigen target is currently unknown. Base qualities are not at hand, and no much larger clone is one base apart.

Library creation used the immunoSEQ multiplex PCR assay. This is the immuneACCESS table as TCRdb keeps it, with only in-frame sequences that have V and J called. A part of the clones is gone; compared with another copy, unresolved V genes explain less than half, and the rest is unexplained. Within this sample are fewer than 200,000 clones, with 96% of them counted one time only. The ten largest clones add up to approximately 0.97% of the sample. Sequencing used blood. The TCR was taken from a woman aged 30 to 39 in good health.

The CDR3 loop reads CASSPRGQETQYF. At the DNA level, the sequence is TGTGCCAGCAGCCCCAGGGGCCAGGAGACCCAGTACTTC. Rearrangement joined TRBV7-6 to TRBJ2-5; TRBD1 is perhaps the D gene, given 6 matching bases. The CDR3 goes from the cysteine to the phenylalanine over 13 residues. Kept here is only the CDR3 DNA, which spans 39 bases and is read in frame from base 1. CDR1 and CDR2 (SGHVS, FNYEAQ) derive from the germline V gene. The germline ends are 12 bases apart after V is trimmed by 5 bases and J by 5 bases.